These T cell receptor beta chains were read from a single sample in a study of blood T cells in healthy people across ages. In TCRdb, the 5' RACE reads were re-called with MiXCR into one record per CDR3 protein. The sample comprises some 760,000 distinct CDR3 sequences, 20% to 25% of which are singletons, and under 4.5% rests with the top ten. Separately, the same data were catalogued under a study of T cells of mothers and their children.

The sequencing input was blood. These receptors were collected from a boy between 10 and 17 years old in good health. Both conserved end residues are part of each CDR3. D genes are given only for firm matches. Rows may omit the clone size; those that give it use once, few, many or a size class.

CSARASGADRAKNIQYF,TGCAGTGCTAGAGCCTCAGGGGCGGACAGAGCCAAAAACATTCAGTACTTC,.,TRBJ2-4,17,TRBV20-1,.
CASSQRQGVNTEAFF,TGCGCCAGCAGCCAAAGACAGGGGGTGAACACTGAAGCTTTCTTT,TRBD1,TRBJ1-1,15,TRBV5-1,few
CASSQDISGQGAYNEQFF,TGTGCCAGCAGCCAAGATATATCAGGGCAGGGGGCTTACAATGAGCAGTTCTTC,TRBD1,TRBJ2-1,18,TRBV3-1,.
CASSQIETATGELFF,TGTGCCAGCAGCCAGATAGAAACAGCGACCGGGGAGCTGTTTTTT,.,TRBJ2-2,15,TRBV3-1,.
CSVEDAELLFSTDTQYF,TGCAGCGTTGAAGATGCGGAACTACTTTTTAGCACAGATACGCAGTATTTT,.,TRBJ2-3,17,TRBV29-1,.
CASSAEEGGLALTDTQYF,TGTGCCAGCAGCGCAGAAGAGGGGGGACTAGCGCTCACAGATACGCAGTATTTT,TRBD2,TRBJ2-3,18,TRBV9,.
CSVDTPESSYNEQFF,TGCAGCGTTGATACTCCAGAAAGCTCCTACAATGAGCAGTTCTTC,.,TRBJ2-1,15,TRBV29-1,.
CASSPDRNDYEQYF,TGTGCCAGCAGCCCGGACAGGAACGACTACGAGCAGTACTTC,TRBD1,TRBJ2-7,14,TRBV13,.
CSVDGLAGRNEQFF,TGCAGCGTTGATGGCCTAGCGGGAAGGAATGAGCAGTTCTTC,TRBD2,TRBJ2-1,14,TRBV29-1,.
CASSAYREETQYF,TGTGCCAGCTCAGCATACAGGGAAGAGACCCAGTACTTC,.,TRBJ2-5,13,TRBV18,.
CSVEAGGSGNTIYF,TGCAGCGTTGAGGCGGGGGGCTCTGGAAACACCATATATTTT,.,TRBJ1-3,14,TRBV29-1,.
CASSVGSTNTGELFF,TGTGCCAGCAGCGTAGGCTCAACGAACACCGGGGAGCTGTTTTTT,.,TRBJ2-2,15,TRBV9,.
CSVVSGNSNTEAFF,TGCAGCGTTGTATCCGGGAATAGTAACACTGAAGCTTTCTTT,.,TRBJ1-1,14,TRBV29-1,.
CASRSDIPHYGYTF,TGTGCCAGCAGGAGCGACATCCCCCACTATGGCTACACCTTC,.,TRBJ1-2,14,TRBV6-1,.